Below are 2 T cell receptor beta chains sequenced from a single sample in a study of blood T cell repertoires in COVID-19. Clones were read by immunoSEQ multiplex PCR, and TCRdb kept only the in-frame ones, dropping some. Of approximately 44,000 clones in the sample, roughly 90% are singletons; the top ten hold about 7.7%. The sequenced material came from peripheral blood. The receptor source for this set is a man between 60 and 70 years old with active COVID-19.

V is TRBV2 and J is TRBJ1-4, with D maybe TRBD1 (5 bases). V was clipped by 7 bases and J by 4 bases, with 7 bases between them. The CDR3 spans 12 residues. Germline V gene data show CDR1 as SNHLY and CDR2 as FYNNEI. DNA of the CDR3: TGTGCCAGCAATAGGGGTAATGAAAAACTGTTTTTT. It specifies CASNRGNEKLFF. The full variable domain, in which reference TRBV2 and TRBJ1-4 provide the parts outside the CDR3, is EPEVTQTPSHQVTQMGQEVILRCVPISNHLYFYWYRQILGQKVEFLVSFYNNEISEKSEIFDDQFSVERPDGSNFTLKIRSTKLEDSAMYFCASNRGNEKLFFGSGTQLSVL.

V gene TRBV18 combines with J gene TRBJ2-5; TRBD2 agrees at 10 bases. Trimming took 4 bases from V and 7 from J; bases not matched to a gene: 9. The germline V gene has CDR1 KGHSH and CDR2 LQKENI. The CDR3 consists of 15 residues. The CDR3 coding sequence is TGTGCCAGCTCACTTGCCGGGACTAGCGAAGGGACCCAGTACTTC. Protein: CASSLAGTSEGTQYF.